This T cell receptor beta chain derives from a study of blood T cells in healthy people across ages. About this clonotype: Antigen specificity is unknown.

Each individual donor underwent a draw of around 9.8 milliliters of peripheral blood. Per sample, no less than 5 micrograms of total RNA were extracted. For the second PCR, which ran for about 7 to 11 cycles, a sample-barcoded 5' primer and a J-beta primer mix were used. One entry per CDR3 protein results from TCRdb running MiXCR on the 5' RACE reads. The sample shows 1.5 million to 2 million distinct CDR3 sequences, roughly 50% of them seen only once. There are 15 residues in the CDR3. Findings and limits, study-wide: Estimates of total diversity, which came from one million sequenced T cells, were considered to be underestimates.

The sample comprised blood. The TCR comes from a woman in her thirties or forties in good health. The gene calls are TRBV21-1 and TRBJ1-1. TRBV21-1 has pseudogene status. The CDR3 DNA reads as TGTGCCAGCGAGAAGCCAATTGGGATGAACACTGAAGCTTTCTTT. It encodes CASEKPIGMNTEAFF.